Listed here is a single T cell receptor (beta chain). Trimming pared 2 bases from V and 7 bases from J, leaving 15 bases between. This CDR3 comprises 14 residues. Germline V gene data show CDR1 as GTSNPN and CDR2 as SVGIG (reference sequence). This entry comes from a study of PD-L1 blockade in urothelial cancer. Across the study: Prior regimens of chemotherapy numbered 0 to 3 per patient. Timepoints chosen for blood analysis were 3 weeks (second dose) and 6 weeks after treatment start. Blood gave a median roughly 140,000 T cells.

The table came from immunoSEQ multiplex PCR; TCRdb's copy has only in-frame clones and leaves some out. The table has tens of thousands of clones, over 80% seen once; the top ten hold approximately 7.1%. Time point defined: pretreatment peripheral blood. The rearrangement links TRBV30 to TRBJ1-5; perhaps TRBD1 as D (6 bases). Specimen: PBMCs, collected around atezolizumab (anti-PD-L1) treatment. The source is a middle-aged man with urothelial cancer. The CDR3: CAWSKVTGNQPQHF. CDR3 DNA sequence: TGTGCCTGGAGTAAAGTGACAGGTAACCAGCCCCAGCATTTT.